Below, 19 T cell receptor beta chains from the same sample are listed, as sequenced in a study of T-cell reconstitution after alpha-beta-depleted transplantation in children. Using unique molecular identifiers, the investigators prepared the TCRbeta library. One entry per CDR3 protein, called by TCRdb with MiXCR from the PCR reads. The table records 600,000 to 700,000 distinct CDR3 sequences, roughly 15% of them present only once. This sample comprised PBMCs from the stem cell graft donor, obtained from the stem cell graft. All receptors derive from a human donor who donated a stem cell graft to a child with acute myeloid leukemia.

The chain links TRBV20-1 to TRBJ1-1; the D gene is possibly TRBD1 (5 bases). The CDR3 is made up of 13 amino acids. Per germline, CDR1 DFQATT and CDR2 SNEGSKA (reference sequence). Between the trimmed V and J ends, which lost 6 bases and 3 bases, there was a span of 14 bases. The CDR3 nucleotides read TGCAGTGCCTTGGGCCCCAGGGACACTGAAGCTTTCTTT. The encoded protein is CSALGPRDTEAFF.

Ten or more counts support this clonotype. The CDR3 coding sequence is TGCGCCAGCAGACCTATAGACGGACGCTCCACAGATACGCAGTATTTT. The encoded protein is CASRPIDGRSTDTQYF. This chain joins TRBV5-1 and TRBJ2-3; D gene uncertain. Germline CDR1 SGHRS, CDR2 YFSETQ. CDR3 length equals 16 residues. V was trimmed by 5 bases and J by 2 bases, leaving 18 bases between them.

This clonotype was observed a handful of times. The rearrangement uses TRBV12-3 or TRBV12-4 and TRBJ2-7; 10 nucleotides match TRBD2. J gave up 2 bases and V 6 bases, and 4 bases lay outside the gene matches. The CDR3 is 14 amino acids. CDR3 sequence: CASRQSGGAYEQYF. The CDR3 DNA reads as TGTGCCAGCAGACAAAGCGGGGGGGCCTACGAGCAGTACTTC.

The chain couples TRBV20-1 to TRBJ2-2, with D perhaps matching TRBD2 (6 bases). V was shortened by 0 bases and J by 4 bases, with 18 bases between the two germline ends. This CDR3 is 17 amino acids long. CDR1 DFQATT and CDR2 SNEGSKA come from the germline V gene (reference sequence). The CDR3 DNA follows: TGCAGTGCTAGAGATGGGAATAAGCCCGGGGGCACCGGGGAGCTGTTTTTT. Its translation is CSARDGNKPGGTGELFF.

The chain links TRBV7-6 to TRBJ1-1; weak D call: TRBD1 (5 bases). V lost 1 base to trimming and J lost 4 bases, with 13 bases between them. This CDR3 spans 15 amino acids. Germline CDR1 SGHVS, CDR2 FNYEAQ. CDR3 sequence reads: CASSLVRGEGTEAFF. In nucleotides, the CDR3 is TGTGCCAGCAGCTTAGTTCGAGGGGAAGGCACTGAAGCTTTCTTT.

V is TRBV7-2 and J is TRBJ2-1; D remains unclear. The CDR3 sequence is 16 residues long. The V end lost 5 bases, the J end lost 0 bases, and 14 bases lay between the germline ends. In germline, CDR1 is SGHTA, CDR2 FQGNSA. The CDR3 reads CASSETILSSYNEQFF. In nucleotides, the CDR3 is TGTGCCAGCAGCGAAACAATCCTAAGCTCCTACAATGAGCAGTTCTTC.

The genes are TRBV27 and TRBJ2-5; TRBD2 is a possible D gene (6 bases). The CDR3 extends over 14 amino acids. With 0 bases removed from V and 5 bases from J, the gap between germline ends came to 10 bases. Per the germline V gene, CDR1 is MNHEY and CDR2 is SMNVEV (reference sequence). This chain's CDR3 is CASSLSGRWETQYF. CDR3 nucleotide sequence: TGTGCCAGCAGTTTATCGGGGAGGTGGGAGACCCAGTACTTC.

The rearrangement joins TRBV7-2 to TRBJ2-5; D not resolved. Trimming stripped 0 bases from V and 4 bases from J, with 12 bases between. Germline CDR1 and CDR2: SGHTA and FQGNSA. The CDR3 loop spans 15 amino acids. The CDR3 is CASSLARSRGETQYF. CDR3 DNA: TGTGCCAGCAGCTTAGCGCGGAGTAGAGGAGAGACCCAGTACTTC. Drawing the rest from reference TRBV7-2 and TRBJ2-5, the complete variable domain is GAGVSQSPSNKVTEKGKDVELRCDPISGHTALYWYRQSLGQGLEFLIYFQGNSAPDKSGLPSDRFSAERTGGSVSTLTIQRTQQEDSAVYLCASSLARSRGETQYFGPGTRLLVL.

This clonotype was detected many times. V and J are TRBV12-3 or TRBV12-4 and TRBJ1-1; perhaps TRBD1 as D (6 bases). The V end lost 5 bases, the J end lost 2 bases, and 12 bases lay between the germline ends. The CDR3 is 14 residues long. CDR3 sequence (DNA): TGTGCCAGCAGTCCTCGACAGGTAAACACTGAAGCTTTCTTT. Its translation is CASSPRQVNTEAFF.

This clonotype has more than one count but fewer than ten. The V and J genes are TRBV27 and TRBJ1-1; D is undetermined. This CDR3 region has 13 residues. V was clipped by 6 bases and J by 2 bases, with 10 bases between them. Germline assignment: CDR1 MNHEY and CDR2 SMNVEV (reference sequence). The DNA for the CDR3 is TGTGCCAGCAGCCGTCGGATTAACACTGAAGCTTTCTTT. It specifies CASSRRINTEAFF.

About this clonotype: An end of the junction differs from the germline gene, which may be a read error. This chain connects TRBV20-1 to TRBJ2-5, with D perhaps TRBD2 (7 bases). The CDR3 is 17 amino acids. Per the germline V gene, CDR1 is DFQATT and CDR2 is SNEGSKA (reference sequence). For the CDR3, the DNA is TGCTGTGCTAGAGATGGTCGGCGGGGGCAGATACAAGAGACCCAGTACTTC. This codes for CCARDGRRGQIQETQYF.

The chain is built from TRBV5-1 and TRBJ1-4; no reliable D call. This CDR3 has 18 residues. Germline V gene data show CDR1 as SGHRS and CDR2 as YFSETQ. With 0 bases removed from V and 0 bases from J, the gap between germline ends came to 15 bases. As DNA, the CDR3 is TGCGCCAGCAGCTTGGGAGGTGCACACTTTGCAACTAATGAAAAACTGTTTTTT. This translates into CASSLGGAHFATNEKLFF. Supplemented by reference TRBV5-1 and TRBJ1-4, the full variable domain reads KAGVTQTPRYLIKTRGQQVTLSCSPISGHRSVSWYQQTPGQGLQFLFEYFSETQRNKGNFPGRFSGRQFSNSRSEMNVSTLELGDSALYLCASSLGGAHFATNEKLFFGSGTQLSVL.

This clonotype was seen a few times. The chain links TRBV7-2 to TRBJ2-5; 7 positions match TRBD2. Germline-derived CDR1 and CDR2 are SGHTA and FQGNSA. V shed 5 bases, J shed 5 bases, and the junction held 11 bases outside the gene matches. This CDR3 is built from 15 residues. CDR3 residues: CASSPRLAVVETQYF. The CDR3 DNA reads as TGTGCCAGCAGCCCGAGACTAGCTGTGGTGGAGACCCAGTACTTC.

The genes are TRBV13 and TRBJ2-5; D may correspond to TRBD1 or TRBD2 (5 bases each). This CDR3 comprises 13 residues. Germline loops: CDR1 PRHDT, CDR2 FYEKMQ (reference sequence). Trimming shortened V by 4 bases and J by 2 bases, and 8 bases separated the two germline ends. The CDR3 DNA reads TGTGCCAGCAGCTGGGACGTACAAGAGACCCAGTACTTC. Amino acids: CASSWDVQETQYF.

This clonotype was seen only a few times. The chain is built from TRBV6-5 and TRBJ1-1; D not resolved. The CDR3 has 15 amino acids. V was cut by 4 bases and J by 1 base, with 13 bases left in between. Germline lookup yields CDR1 MNHEY and CDR2 SVGAGI. This chain's CDR3 is CASSSLRTPNTEAFF. The CDR3 nucleotides are TGTGCCAGCAGTTCTCTTAGGACGCCGAACACTGAAGCTTTCTTT.

This rearrangement joins TRBV18 to TRBJ2-2, with D maybe TRBD1 (5 bases). The V gene lost 2 bases and the J gene lost 2 bases, with 12 bases spanning the gap. This CDR3 region has 16 residues. Germline CDR1 and CDR2: KGHSH and LQKENI. The CDR3 region is CASSPSGQINTGELFF. CDR3 coding DNA: TGTGCCAGCTCACCATCCGGACAAATCAACACCGGGGAGCTGTTTTTT. The complete variable domain, with remaining parts taken from reference TRBV18 and TRBJ2-2, reads NAGVMQNPRHLVRRRGQEARLRCSPMKGHSHVYWYRQLPEEGLKFMVYLQKENIIDESGMPKERFSAEFPKEGPSILRIQQVVRGDSAAYFCASSPSGQINTGELFFGEGSRLTVL.

This clonotype was found many times. V is TRBV20-1 and J is TRBJ1-6, with TRBD1 matching over 12 bases. Germline lookup yields CDR1 DFQATT and CDR2 SNEGSKA (reference sequence). Trimming took 4 bases from V and 7 from J; bases not matched to a gene: 5. The CDR3 extends over 15 amino acids. The CDR3 DNA reads as TGCAGTGCTACCGGGACAGGGGGCGGGAATTCACCCCTCCACTTT. Translating gives CSATGTGGGNSPLHF.

There are many counts of this clonotype. This sequence joins TRBV7-2 and TRBJ2-3; D is possibly TRBD2 (5 bases). The CDR3 consists of 12 residues. In germline, CDR1 is SGHTA, CDR2 FQGNSA. V lost 5 bases and J lost 7, with 10 bases in between. The CDR3 loop reads CASSPSGNTQYF. In nucleotides, the CDR3 is TGTGCCAGCAGCCCTTCCGGGAATACGCAGTATTTT.

In regard to this clonotype: A much larger clone lies a single base off, so this may be a read error. The CDR3 sequence: CAISRGVGSMNTEAFF. DNA for the CDR3: TGTGCCATCAGTCGAGGGGTTGGCAGCATGAACACTGAAGCTTTCTTT. The V gene is TRBV10-3, the J gene TRBJ1-1; tentative D call: TRBD1 (5 bases). The CDR3 covers 16 residues. Germline-derived CDR1 and CDR2 are ENHRY and SYGVKD. Between the trimmed V and J ends, which lost 5 bases and 0 bases, there was a span of 16 bases.